One T cell receptor (beta chain) is described in this entry. Trimming removed 6 bases from V and 6 bases from J, with 9 bases in between. The CDR3 consists of 12 residues. Germline CDR1 ENHRY, CDR2 SYGVKD. This specimen comes from a study of T cell responses to AZD1222 COVID-19 vaccine. TCRdb keeps only in-frame clones here, not all; method: immunoSEQ multiplex PCR. In the table there are about 170,000 clones, approximately 90% of which are singletons. The sample consisted of peripheral blood, taken on day 0 of AZD1222 vaccination. The rearrangement uses TRBV10-3 and TRBJ1-5; no reliable D call. This sequence was found in an adult in good health. The CDR3, as DNA: TGTGCCATCAGGACCGAAGGTCAGCCCCAGCATTTT. This gives the protein CAIRTEGQPQHF.